This entry lists 29 T cell receptor beta chains sequenced from one sample in a study of cytomegalovirus exposure and HLA in healthy donors. Use of 60 Vbeta and 13 Jbeta primers characterized the PCR. The data were produced by immunoSEQ multiplex PCR, yet TCRdb's version contains in-frame clones alone and is incomplete. The data show about 88,000 clones, roughly 70% seen once. The specimen was PBMCs. The source is a young woman in good health and CMV-seropositive.

V and J are TRBV28 and TRBJ2-3; no definite D call. Per germline, CDR1 MDHEN and CDR2 SYDVKM. The CDR3 is 11 residues long. V was shortened by 4 bases and J by 8 bases, with 7 bases between the two germline ends. DNA for the CDR3: TGTGCCAGCAGTTCCCCCGTTACGCAGTATTTT. Translation: CASSSPVTQYF.

The chain couples TRBV27 to TRBJ2-7; 10 bases are a match to TRBD2. The ends lost 2 bases at V and 2 bases at J; junction bases unmatched: 12. Germline V gene data show CDR1 as MNHEY and CDR2 as SMNVEV (reference sequence). CDR3 size: 18 residues. In DNA, the CDR3 is TGTGCCAGCAGTTTAAGATCGCTAGCGGGAGAGGGGACCTACGAGCAGTACTTC. Amino acid sequence: CASSLRSLAGEGTYEQYF.

The J gene is TRBJ1-1, the V gene TRBV30; 11 positions agree with TRBD1. Germline V gene sequence: CDR1 GTSNPN, CDR2 SVGIG (reference sequence). J was trimmed by 5 bases and V by 5 bases; bases with no gene match: 7. This CDR3 is 14 amino acids long. CDR3 nucleotide sequence: TGTGCCTGGTGTCCCGGGACAGGGGGAACTGAAGCTTTCTTT. It yields the protein CAWCPGTGGTEAFF.

This chain connects TRBV19 to TRBJ2-3; D is perhaps TRBD2 (6 bases). The V end was cut by 3 bases, the J end by 0 bases, with 13 bases between. In germline, CDR1 is LNHDA, CDR2 SQIVND (reference sequence). The CDR3 runs to 16 residues. The DNA for the CDR3 is TGTGCCAGTAGTATGAAACTTAGCGGAAGCACAGATACGCAGTATTTT. Its protein product is CASSMKLSGSTDTQYF.

The CDR3 spells CASSQFTSGSHWGRNEQFF. In nucleotides, the CDR3 is TGCGCCAGCAGTCAATTCACTAGCGGGAGCCATTGGGGTAGGAATGAGCAGTTCTTC. The V and J genes are TRBV23-1 and TRBJ2-1; 11 bases are a match to TRBD2. TRBV23-1 is an ORF, with its function uncertain. The CDR3 contains 19 residues. Unmatched junction bases numbered 15, after V lost 1 base and J lost 7 bases.

V gene TRBV28 combines with J gene TRBJ2-7, with D possibly matching TRBD1 (6 bases). The CDR3 consists of 14 residues. Trimming pared 8 bases from V and 3 bases from J, leaving 17 bases between. Looked up from germline, CDR1 is MDHEN and CDR2 is SYDVKM. Written as DNA, the CDR3 is TGTGCCAGCCGGGACACAGGGTCCAACTACGAGCAGTACTTC. Its protein product is CASRDTGSNYEQYF.

With respect to this clone: One end of the junction fails to match germline, which may point to a read error. This chain links TRBV7-9 with TRBJ1-4; no firm D call. CDR1 is SEHNR, CDR2 FQNEAQ, per germline (reference sequence). The CDR3 is 16 amino acids. The DNA for the CDR3 is TGTTCCAGCAGCTTAGTGGCAGTCGCAACTAATGAAAAACTGTTTTTT. It translates to CSSSLVAVATNEKLFF. The whole variable domain, filled in from reference TRBV7-9 and TRBJ1-4, reads DTGVSQNPRHKITKRGQNVTFRCDPISEHNRLYWYRQTLGQGPEFLTYFQNEAQLEKSRLLSDRFSAERPKGSFSTLEIQRTEQGDSAMYLCSSSLVAVATNEKLFFGSGTQLSVL.

The chain couples TRBV7-2 to TRBJ2-1, with unresolved D. The germline V and J ends were trimmed by 2 bases and 7 bases, with 3 bases remaining between them. CDR1 and CDR2 (germline): SGHTA, FQGNSA. The CDR3 is 11 residues long. The CDR3 sequence: CASSLLNEQFF. DNA of the CDR3: TGTGCCAGCAGCTTATTAAATGAGCAGTTCTTC.

This clone is a singleton in its sample. The V call is TRBV6-6, the J call TRBJ2-1; TRBD2 might be the D (6 bases). Trimming removed 7 bases at V and 1 base at J, with 14 bases between. The CDR3 is made up of 15 amino acids. CDR1 and CDR2 (germline): MNHNY, SVGAGI (reference sequence). In nucleotides, the CDR3 is TGTGCCAGCAAACTTAGCGGAAATTCCTACAATGAGCAGTTCTTC. Translated: CASKLSGNSYNEQFF.

The V gene is TRBV27, the J gene TRBJ1-5; unclear D gene. The CDR3 has 15 residues. V dropped 5 bases and J dropped 0 bases, with 11 bases sitting between them. Germline V gene sequence: CDR1 MNHEY, CDR2 SMNVEV (reference sequence). CDR3 in DNA: TGTGCCAGCAGTCCAACGGGATATAGCAATCAGCCCCAGCATTTT. It specifies CASSPTGYSNQPQHF.

This clone has a handful of counts. The V and J genes are TRBV6-4 and TRBJ2-3; D is uncertain. The germline CDR1 and CDR2 sequences are MRHNA and SNTAGT. V was clipped by 0 bases and J by 2 bases, with 9 bases between them. This CDR3 comprises 15 residues. CDR3 bases: TGTGCCAGCAGTGACTCGGGCACCCACACAGATACGCAGTATTTT. It is translated as CASSDSGTHTDTQYF.

The V call is TRBV11-3, the J call TRBJ2-3, with 13 bases matching TRBD2. Unmatched junction bases numbered 10, after V lost 6 bases and J lost 7 bases. The CDR3 spans 16 residues. Per germline, CDR1 SGHNT and CDR2 YENEEA. DNA of the CDR3: TGTGCCAGCAGTCCTAGGACTAGCGGGGGCCATAATACGCAGTATTTT. The encoded protein is CASSPRTSGGHNTQYF.

This chain joins TRBV7-2 and TRBJ2-3; D perhaps matches TRBD1 (6 bases). V lost 5 bases, J lost 9 bases, and 15 bases lay in between. CDR1 is SGHTA and CDR2 is FQGNSA in the germline V gene. CDR3 length equals 13 residues. DNA for the CDR3: TGTGCCAGCAGCCAGGCCATTAGGGGGACGCAGTATTTT. This gives the protein CASSQAIRGTQYF.

The V call is TRBV28, the J call TRBJ2-1, with TRBD2 identical over 8 bases. The V segment lost 5 bases and the J segment 4 bases; nucleotides outside the gene matches: 19. Germline loops: CDR1 MDHEN, CDR2 SYDVKM. The CDR3 loop spans 19 amino acids. DNA of the CDR3: TGTGCCAGCAGTCCCCGTTCTCGCTGGTCGTTAGCGGGATACAATGAGCAGTTCTTC. Translation gives CASSPRSRWSLAGYNEQFF. The variable domain in full, with the rest retrieved from reference TRBV28 and TRBJ2-1, is DVKVTQSSRYLVKRTGEKVFLECVQDMDHENMFWYRQDPGLGLRLIYFSYDVKMKEKGDIPEGYSVSREKKERFSLILESASTNQTSMYLCASSPRSRWSLAGYNEQFFGPGTRLTVL.

This clone was seen only a few times. The V call is TRBV6-5, the J call TRBJ1-2; TRBD1 aligns across 7 bases. Germline CDR1 is MNHEY and CDR2 is SVGAGI. With V trimmed by 6 bases and J by 0 bases, 7 bases remained unmatched. The CDR3 spans 15 residues. The CDR3 region is CASSLTGNSNYGYTF. The CDR3 DNA sequence: TGTGCCAGCAGCCTGACAGGGAACTCTAACTATGGCTACACCTTC.

This clone was detected only once. The chain employs TRBV27 and TRBJ1-5, with TRBD1 as a possible D gene (6 bases). V lost 2 bases and J 7 bases, leaving 15 bases between the germline ends. This CDR3 comprises 15 residues. CDR1 MNHEY and CDR2 SMNVEV come from the germline V gene (reference sequence). The CDR3 sequence is CASSLRPYQGQPQHF. In DNA form, the CDR3 reads TGTGCCAGCAGTTTACGACCGTACCAGGGGCAGCCCCAGCATTTT.

This clone was detected only once. J is TRBJ2-1 and V is TRBV29-1, with 10 bases that match TRBD2. CDR3 size: 14 residues. Trimming removed 5 bases from V and 7 bases from J; junction bases left unmatched: 8. Germline values: CDR1 SQVTM, CDR2 ANQGSEA. DNA of the CDR3: TGCAGCGTTCCGTCTAGCGGGGGAGAGAATGAGCAGTTCTTC. It is translated as CSVPSSGGENEQFF.

This chain joins TRBV5-6 and TRBJ2-1, with 9 bases identical to TRBD1. V was clipped by 3 bases and J by 9 bases; unmatched bases: 10. Germline-derived CDR1 and CDR2 are SGHDT and YYEEEE. This CDR3 has 15 amino acids. For the CDR3, the DNA is TGTGCCAGCAGCTCTCCCGGGACAGGGCACCCTGAGCAGTTCTTC. Protein product: CASSSPGTGHPEQFF.

This rearrangement joins TRBV6-1 to TRBJ1-5; the D gene is possibly TRBD1 (6 bases). Per germline, CDR1 MNHNS and CDR2 SASEGT. The CDR3 has 15 residues. V was shortened by 4 bases and J by 0 bases, with 10 bases between the two germline ends. The DNA of the CDR3 is TGTGCCAGCAGTGCCGGACAGAATAGCAATCAGCCCCAGCATTTT. Residues: CASSAGQNSNQPQHF.

In its sample, this clone was seen a few times. The chain uses TRBV6-1 and TRBJ2-1; TRBD2 matches 12 bases. With V trimmed by 2 bases and J by 7 bases, 0 bases remained unmatched. CDR3 length: 14 amino acids. CDR1 and CDR2 (germline): MNHNS, SASEGT. DNA of the CDR3: TGTGCCAGCAGTGAACTAGCGGGGGGGAATGAGCAGTTCTTC. It yields the protein CASSELAGGNEQFF.

The chain uses TRBV7-8 and TRBJ2-7, with 7 bases identical to TRBD2. With 5 bases clipped from V and 0 bases from J, the junction kept 7 bases outside the gene matches. Per germline, CDR1 SGHVS and CDR2 FQNEAQ. The CDR3 is 15 amino acids. CDR3 amino acids: CASSLGLADSYEQYF. The CDR3 DNA follows: TGTGCCAGCAGCCTGGGGCTAGCGGACTCCTACGAGCAGTACTTC.

The J gene is TRBJ2-7, the V gene TRBV11-2, with 14 bases identical to TRBD2. Trimming removed 1 base from V and 2 bases from J; junction bases left unmatched: 4. Per the germline V gene, CDR1 is SGHAT and CDR2 is FQNNGV. This CDR3 region has 17 residues. The CDR3 DNA reads TGTGCCAGCAGCTTAGGAGGGACTAGCGGGAGACCCTACGAGCAGTACTTC. The encoded protein is CASSLGGTSGRPYEQYF.

The V gene is TRBV5-1, the J gene TRBJ2-5, with TRBD2 identical over 8 bases. Germline V CDR1 and CDR2: SGHRS, YFSETQ. The length of the CDR3 is 15 residues. The V segment lost 0 bases and the J segment 5 bases; nucleotides outside the gene matches: 6. Here the CDR3 reads CASSLGAGEFETQYF. Written as DNA, the CDR3 is TGCGCCAGCAGCTTGGGAGCGGGAGAGTTTGAGACCCAGTACTTC.

In its sample, this clone was seen a few times. The CDR3 DNA sequence: TGTGCCAGTAGTATCACCGGGACTAGCGGGGCATACTACAATGAGCAGTTCTTC. Amino acids: CASSITGTSGAYYNEQFF. This chain uses TRBV19 with TRBJ2-1; the match to TRBD2 covers 13 bases. J lost 3 bases, V lost 3 bases, and 8 bases had no gene match. This CDR3 comprises 18 residues. In germline, CDR1 is LNHDA, CDR2 SQIVND (reference sequence). The full variable domain, completed using reference TRBV19 and TRBJ2-1, is DGGITQSPKYLFRKEGQNVTLSCEQNLNHDAMYWYRQDPGQGLRLIYYSQIVNDFQKGDIAEGYSVSREKKESFPLTVTSAQKNPTAFYLCASSITGTSGAYYNEQFFGPGTRLTVL.

J is TRBJ1-5 and V is TRBV13; weak D call: TRBD1 (6 bases). V dropped 5 bases and J dropped 4 bases, with 6 bases sitting between them. The CDR3 length is 12 residues. Germline loops: CDR1 PRHDT, CDR2 FYEKMQ (reference sequence). The DNA of the CDR3 is TGTGCCAGCAGCACAGGGAATCAGCCCCAGCATTTT. This codes for CASSTGNQPQHF.

The J gene is TRBJ1-1, the V gene TRBV9, with TRBD1 identical over 8 bases. The CDR3 runs to 16 residues. V lost 0 bases and J lost 4; bases outside the gene matches: 8. The germline V gene encodes CDR1 SGDLS and CDR2 YYNGEE. The CDR3 protein is CASSVAAGGLSTEAFF. DNA of the CDR3: TGTGCCAGCAGCGTAGCGGCAGGGGGCTTGAGCACTGAAGCTTTCTTT.

This chain uses TRBV6-6 with TRBJ2-7, with 11 bases identical to TRBD2. Germline-derived CDR1 and CDR2 are MNHNY and SVGAGI (reference sequence). The CDR3 is 15 amino acids. V lost 6 bases and J lost 4; bases outside the gene matches: 8. The CDR3 region has the DNA TGTGCCAGCAGAGAAACCGGGACTAGCGGATACGAGCAGTACTTC. It yields the protein CASRETGTSGYEQYF.

The chain couples TRBV7-2 to TRBJ2-2, with D maybe TRBD2 (6 bases). In germline, CDR1 is SGHTA, CDR2 FQGNSA. The CDR3 totals 14 residues. Trimming removed 6 bases from V and 9 bases from J, with 17 bases in between. CDR3 sequence: CASRAGPPRWELFF. CDR3 DNA sequence: TGTGCCAGCAGAGCGGGCCCACCCAGGTGGGAGCTGTTTTTT.

The rearrangement uses TRBV13 and TRBJ2-2; 8 positions match TRBD1. The CDR3 sequence is 15 residues long. V lost 5 bases and J lost 4; bases outside the gene matches: 6. Germline CDR1 reads PRHDT; CDR2 reads FYEKMQ (reference sequence). In nucleotides, the CDR3 is TGTGCCAGCAGCCAAAGACAGGGGAGCACCGGGGAGCTGTTTTTT. Translating gives CASSQRQGSTGELFF.